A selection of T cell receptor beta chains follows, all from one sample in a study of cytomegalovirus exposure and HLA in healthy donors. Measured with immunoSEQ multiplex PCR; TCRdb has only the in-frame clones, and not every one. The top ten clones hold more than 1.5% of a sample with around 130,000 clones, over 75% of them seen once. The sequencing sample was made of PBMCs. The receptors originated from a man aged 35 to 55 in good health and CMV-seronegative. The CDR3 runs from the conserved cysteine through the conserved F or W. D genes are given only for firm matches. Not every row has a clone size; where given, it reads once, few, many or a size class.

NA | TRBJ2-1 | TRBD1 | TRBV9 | TGTGCCAGCAGCGTTAGGACAGGGTGGAATGAGCAGTTCTTC | CASSVRTGWNEQFF
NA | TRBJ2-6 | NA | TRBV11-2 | TGTGCCAGCAGCTTTCCAGCTGGGGCCAACGGCCTGACTTTC | CASSFPAGANGLTF
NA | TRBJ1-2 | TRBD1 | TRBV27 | TGTGCCAGCAGTCCAGGGACAGGGGGCGCCTATTATGGCTACACCTTC | CASSPGTGGAYYGYTF
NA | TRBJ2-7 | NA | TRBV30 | TGTGCCTGGAGTAGGTCGGGGAACGAGCAGTACTTC | CAWSRSGNEQYF
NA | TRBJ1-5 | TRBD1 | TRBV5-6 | TGTGCCAGCAGCTTGCGTGAGACAGGGAGCAATCAGCCCCAGCATTTT | CASSLRETGSNQPQHF
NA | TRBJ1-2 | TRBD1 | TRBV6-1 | TGTGCCAGCAGTGAGGAGGGGGCTTGGTATGGCTACACCTTC | CASSEEGAWYGYTF
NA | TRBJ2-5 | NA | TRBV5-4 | TGTGCCAGCAGCGTGATCCAGCGGCAACGCCAAGAGACCCAGTACTTC | CASSVIQRQRQETQYF
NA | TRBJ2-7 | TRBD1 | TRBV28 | TGTGCCAGCAATGGACCGGGACAGGGTTACGAGCAGTACTTC | CASNGPGQGYEQYF
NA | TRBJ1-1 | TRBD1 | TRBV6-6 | TGTGCCAGCAGTCGGACAGGGACTGAAGCTTTCTTT | CASSRTGTEAFF
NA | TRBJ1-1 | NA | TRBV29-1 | TGCAGCGTCTCGGAAAGGGGGAACACTGAAGCTTTCTTT | CSVSERGNTEAFF
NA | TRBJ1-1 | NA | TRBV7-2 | TGTGCCAGCAGCTTCGGGACAACCCTAAACACTGAAGCTTTCTTT | CASSFGTTLNTEAFF
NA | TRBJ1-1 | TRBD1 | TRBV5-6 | TGTGCCAGCAGTCGGGACAGGCGCAACACTGAAGCTTTCTTT | CASSRDRRNTEAFF
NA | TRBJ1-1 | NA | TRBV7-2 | TGTGCCAGCAGCCCACTGCCGTCTGAAGCTTTCTTT | CASSPLPSEAFF
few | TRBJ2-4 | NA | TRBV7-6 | TGTGCCAGCAGCTTATTGGCCCCAGGCCCCCAAAACATTCAGTACTTC | CASSLLAPGPQNIQYF
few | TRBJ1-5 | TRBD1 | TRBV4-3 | TGCGCCAGCAGCCAAGTGATCGACAGGGGCAATCAGCCCCAGCATTTT | CASSQVIDRGNQPQHF
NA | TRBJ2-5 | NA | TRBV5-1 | TGCGCCAGCAGCTTAAATACGGCAGGGTTGGAGACCCAGTACTTC | CASSLNTAGLETQYF
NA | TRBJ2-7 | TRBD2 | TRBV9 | TGTGCCAGCAGCCCGGGACTAGCGGGTTCCTACGAGCAGTACTTC | CASSPGLAGSYEQYF
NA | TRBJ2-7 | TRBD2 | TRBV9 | TGTGCCAGCAGCGTAGTGGGGGGGGGATCCGAGCAGTACTTC | CASSVVGGGSEQYF
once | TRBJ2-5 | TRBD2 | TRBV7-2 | TGTGCCAGCAGCTCCGCCGGGACTAGCGGCTACGAGACCCAGTACTTC | CASSSAGTSGYETQYF
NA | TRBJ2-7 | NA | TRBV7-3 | TGTGCCAGCAGCTTAACGGGGGTCAGGGGCCCTTTTTCCTACGAGCAGTACTTC | CASSLTGVRGPFSYEQYF
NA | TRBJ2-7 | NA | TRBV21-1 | TGTGCCAGCAGCAAGTACTTCTCCTACGAGCAGTACTTC | CASSKYFSYEQYF
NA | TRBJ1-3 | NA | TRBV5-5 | TGTGCCAGCAGCTTGGACGGAGGGGCGGCTGGAAACACCATATATTTT | CASSLDGGAAGNTIYF
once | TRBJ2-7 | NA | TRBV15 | TGTGCCACCACCTCCCGGGTAGGCTCCGAGCAGTACTTC | CATTSRVGSEQYF
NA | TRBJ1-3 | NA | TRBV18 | TGTGCCAGCTCACCATCAGGGGATCGAGGAAACACCATATATTTT | CASSPSGDRGNTIYF
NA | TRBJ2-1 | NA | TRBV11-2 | TGTGCCAGCAGCCTCACCCACGGGGAGCAGTTCTTC | CASSLTHGEQFF
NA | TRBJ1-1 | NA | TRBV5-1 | TGCGCCAGCAGCTCCACGTGGGCCAACACTGAAGCTTTCTTT | CASSSTWANTEAFF
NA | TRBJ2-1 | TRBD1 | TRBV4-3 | TGCGCCAGCAGCCAAAGACAGGGGGCCACTGCAAATGAGCAGTTCTTC | CASSQRQGATANEQFF
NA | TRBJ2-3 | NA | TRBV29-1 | TGCAGCGTCGCGGACAGTCCTTCAGATACGCAGTATTTT | CSVADSPSDTQYF
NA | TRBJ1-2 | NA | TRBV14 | TGTGCCAGCAGCCAAGACAGGGTGGTTGGCTACACCTTC | CASSQDRVVGYTF
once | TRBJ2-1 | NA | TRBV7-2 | TGTGCCAGCAGCTTAGCGCTAAGGGGGCCTAGCGGGTACAATGAGCAGTTCTTC | CASSLALRGPSGYNEQFF
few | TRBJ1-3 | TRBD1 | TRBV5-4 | TGTGCCAGCAGCTTGGGGCAGGGGGCCGGAAACACCATATATTTT | CASSLGQGAGNTIYF
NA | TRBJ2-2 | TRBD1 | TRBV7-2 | TGTGCCAGCAGCCCTCAGCCCGGGACAGCTACCGGGGAGCTGTTTTTT | CASSPQPGTATGELFF
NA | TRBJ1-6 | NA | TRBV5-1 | TGCGCCAGCAGCTCACAGCCCGCCCCCAACCTGGATAATTCACCCCTCCACTTT | CASSSQPAPNLDNSPLHF
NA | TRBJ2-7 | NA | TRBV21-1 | TGTGCCAGCAGCAAAAAAAGGCGGGAGGGCCCCGAGCAGTACTTC | CASSKKRREGPEQYF
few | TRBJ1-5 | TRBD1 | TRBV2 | TGTGCCAGCAGTGAAGACAGGGGCGGGCAGCCGCAGCCCCAGCATTTT | CASSEDRGGQPQPQHF
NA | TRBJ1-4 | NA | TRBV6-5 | TGTGCCAGCAGTAGACAGTTTAATGAAAAACTGTTTTTT | CASSRQFNEKLFF
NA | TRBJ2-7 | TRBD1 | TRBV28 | TGTGCCAGCAGTTTAATTACGGGACAGGGGGCTTACGAGCAGTACTTC | CASSLITGQGAYEQYF
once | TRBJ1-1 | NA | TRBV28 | TGTGCCAGCAGGTACCGGGACTCACACCCCTCCGAAGCTTTCTTT | CASRYRDSHPSEAFF
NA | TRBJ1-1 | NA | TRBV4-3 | TGCGCCAGCAGCCAAGGGCCCAGACCGGGCACTGAAGCTTTCTTT | CASSQGPRPGTEAFF
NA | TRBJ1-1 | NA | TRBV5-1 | TGCGCCAGCCGACTAGGCACATCGGGGAACACTGAAGCTTTCTTT | CASRLGTSGNTEAFF
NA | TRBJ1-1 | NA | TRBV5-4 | TGTGCCAGCAGCTTTCCATCAGGGGATGGGGCTGAAGCTTTCTTT | CASSFPSGDGAEAFF
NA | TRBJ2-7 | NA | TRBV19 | TGTGCCAGTAGTATAGATGGCTTGGGAGACAACCGAGGGGAGCAGTACTTC | CASSIDGLGDNRGEQYF
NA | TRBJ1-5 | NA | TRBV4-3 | TGCGCCAGCAGCCAAGATGGGGCAGGGGATCAGCCCCAGCATTTT | CASSQDGAGDQPQHF
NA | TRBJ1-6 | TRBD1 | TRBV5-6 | TGTGCCAGCAGCTGGGGACAGGGGAAGGGATCACCCCTCCACTTT | CASSWGQGKGSPLHF
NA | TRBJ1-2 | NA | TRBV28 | TGTGCCAGCAGTTTATCAGCGGGGCTGGGAGGCTACACCTTC | CASSLSAGLGGYTF
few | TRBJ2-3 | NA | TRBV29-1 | TGCAGCGTTGCTCCGCGCCCCACAGATACGCAGTATTTT | CSVAPRPTDTQYF
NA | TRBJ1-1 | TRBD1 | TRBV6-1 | TGTGCCAGCAGTGCAACAGGGGAAACTGAAGCTTTCTTT | CASSATGETEAFF
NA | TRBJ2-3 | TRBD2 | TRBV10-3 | TGTGCCATCAGCCTTAGCGGGAGCACAGATACGCAGTATTTT | CAISLSGSTDTQYF
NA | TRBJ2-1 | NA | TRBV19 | TGTGCCAGTAGTATGGTATCGGGGTCAACCTACAATGAGCAGTTCTTC | CASSMVSGSTYNEQFF
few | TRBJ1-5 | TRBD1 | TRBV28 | TGTGCCAGCAGTTCCCCGACAGGGCCCTATAGCAATCAGCCCCAGCATTTT | CASSSPTGPYSNQPQHF
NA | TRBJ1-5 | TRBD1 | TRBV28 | TGTGCCAGCAGTTCCCCCGCGGGACAGTCGTATAATCAGCCCCAGCATTTT | CASSSPAGQSYNQPQHF
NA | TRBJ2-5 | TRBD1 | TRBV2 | TGTGCCAGCAGGATACAGGGGGCAGGAGAGACCCAGTACTTC | CASRIQGAGETQYF
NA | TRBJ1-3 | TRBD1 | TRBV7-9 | TGTTCCATCCCGACAGGGTCGAGGAGTAGTGGAAACACCATATATTTT | CSIPTGSRSSGNTIYF
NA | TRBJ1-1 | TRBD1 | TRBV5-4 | TGTGCCAGCAGCTCGGCCGGGACAGGGAACACTGAAGCTTTCTTT | CASSSAGTGNTEAFF
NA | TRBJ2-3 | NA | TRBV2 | TGTGCCAGCAGTTTACAGGAAAATACGCAGTATTTT | CASSLQENTQYF
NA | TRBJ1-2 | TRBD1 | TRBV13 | TGTGCCAGCAGCACCCGGACAGGGGGTGGCGGCTACACCTTC | CASSTRTGGGGYTF
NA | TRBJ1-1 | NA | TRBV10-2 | TGCGCCAGCAGTGAGCAGGGAAACACTGAAGCTTTCTTT | CASSEQGNTEAFF
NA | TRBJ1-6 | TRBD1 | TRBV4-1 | TGCGCCAGCAGCCACCTACAGGGGAAAGGGAATTCACCCCTCCACTTT | CASSHLQGKGNSPLHF
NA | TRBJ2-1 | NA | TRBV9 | TGTGCCAGCAGCCTCGGACTCTACAATGAGCAGTTCTTC | CASSLGLYNEQFF